Listed below are T cell receptor beta chains from one sample, sequenced in a study of blood T cell repertoires in COVID-19. Sequenced by immunoSEQ multiplex PCR; TCRdb stores in-frame clones only, minus some. The data contain 150,000 to 200,000 clones, 87% of them seen just once; the ten biggest clones take up approximately 2.2%. Specimen: PBMCs or T cells enriched from blood (not recorded which). The receptors shown here come from a woman under 40 who had recovered from COVID-19. Both conserved end residues are part of each CDR3. D genes are given only for firm matches. Expanded clones are given a class, and other clones once, few, many or no size at all.

d_gene	j_gene	abundance	v_gene	CDR3nt	CDR3aa
.	TRBJ1-6	.	TRBV30	TGTGCCTGGAGTGTAGTACGGGGACCCCTCCACTTT	CAWSVVRGPLHF
TRBD2	TRBJ2-3	few	TRBV4-2	TGTGCCAGCAAAATGGGACTAGCGGGGCTGGATACGCAGTATTTT	CASKMGLAGLDTQYF
.	TRBJ1-2	once	TRBV6-2/TRBV6-3	TGTGCCAGCAGTTCCAACAGGTTTAACTATGGCTACACCTTC	CASSSNRFNYGYTF
.	TRBJ2-7	.	TRBV7-6	TGTGCCAGCAGCCCTGTCACTCGGGCGGGGGAGCAGTACTTC	CASSPVTRAGEQYF
.	TRBJ1-4	once	TRBV9	TGTGCCAGCAGCCCCAGAGAGGGGAGGGCTAATGAAAAACTGTTTTTT	CASSPREGRANEKLFF
.	TRBJ2-5	.	TRBV6-2/TRBV6-3	TGTGCCAGCAGTTACCCCGACATCCAAGAGACCCAGTACTTC	CASSYPDIQETQYF
.	TRBJ2-7	.	TRBV11-3	TGTGCCAGCAGCCTCCATTCGGGGGAGCAGTACTTC	CASSLHSGEQYF
TRBD2	TRBJ2-7	.	TRBV29-1	TGCAGCGTTGCAGCGGGGGGGAGCTCCTACGAGCAGTACTTC	CSVAAGGSSYEQYF
.	TRBJ1-3	.	TRBV27	TGTGCCAGCAGTTCGATCAGGGGCCACTCTGGAAACACCATATATTTT	CASSSIRGHSGNTIYF
.	TRBJ2-6	.	TRBV6-5	TGTGCCAGCAGTTCCAGGAAGAGCTCTGGGGCCAACGTCCTGACTTTC	CASSSRKSSGANVLTF
TRBD2	TRBJ2-3	.	TRBV30	TGTGCCTGGAGTTACGGACTAGCGGGGGGCTCTAGCACAGATACGCAGTATTTT	CAWSYGLAGGSSTDTQYF
TRBD1	TRBJ1-1	.	TRBV10-3	TGTGCCATCAGTCATGACCGGGACAGAATGAACACTGAAGCTTTCTTT	CAISHDRDRMNTEAFF
.	TRBJ1-2	.	TRBV5-4	TGTGCCAGCAGCTCCCCTGGCAGGGATGTAGGCTACACCTTC	CASSSPGRDVGYTF
TRBD2	TRBJ2-3	.	TRBV13	TGTGCCAGCAGCTTTGCGGGGGGGAACACAGATACGCAGTATTTT	CASSFAGGNTDTQYF
.	TRBJ2-7	.	TRBV7-2	TGTGCCAGCAGCTTTGGACTCTCCTACGAGCAGTACTTC	CASSFGLSYEQYF
.	TRBJ2-5	.	TRBV12-3/TRBV12-4	TGTGCCAGCAGTTTGGAGGGTCGGAAGACCCAGTACTTC	CASSLEGRKTQYF
TRBD2	TRBJ2-5	once	TRBV18	TGTGCCAGCTCACCACCGGGGGCTAGCGGGAGAATGGCCCAGTACTTC	CASSPPGASGRMAQYF
.	TRBJ1-2	.	TRBV12-3/TRBV12-4	TGTGCCAGCAGTTTTGGCAACTATGGCTACACCTTC	CASSFGNYGYTF
.	TRBJ2-2	.	TRBV10-3	TGTGCCATCAGTGAGTCTGCGGGGGCGGACACCGGGGAGCTGTTTTTT	CAISESAGADTGELFF
.	TRBJ2-1	.	TRBV4-1	TGCGCCAGCAGCCAAGATCGGGGGGCCCCGTACAATGAGCAGTTCTTC	CASSQDRGAPYNEQFF
.	TRBJ1-6	.	TRBV2	TGTGCCAGCAGTGACCCCGAGGAGGGGATCGTCTACTATGGTTCACCCCTCCACTTT	CASSDPEEGIVYYGSPLHF
TRBD2	TRBJ2-5	.	TRBV7-2	TGTGCCAGTACACTAGCGGGGAGAAGAGAGACCCAGTACTTC	CASTLAGRRETQYF
.	TRBJ1-2	.	TRBV19	TGTGCCAGTAGTAATCAGAGGGTCGATGGCTACACCTTC	CASSNQRVDGYTF
.	TRBJ1-3	.	TRBV7-2	TGTGCCAGCACCACTTCGTCTGGAAACACCATATATTTT	CASTTSSGNTIYF
.	TRBJ1-2	.	TRBV3-1/TRBV3-2	TGTGCCAGCAGCCAAGAACCAGAGGACTATGGCTACACCTTC	CASSQEPEDYGYTF
.	TRBJ1-1	.	TRBV5-6	TGTGCCAGCAGCTTGCCTCCGTTGAACACTGAAGCTTTCTTT	CASSLPPLNTEAFF
.	TRBJ1-2	.	TRBV6-6	TGTGCCAGTTCTTTAAGGGGCGGTTATGATGGCTACACCTTC	CASSLRGGYDGYTF
.	TRBJ1-1	.	TRBV5-1	TGCGCCAGCAGCTTGGCTCAGGGAGGCACTGAAGCTTTCTTT	CASSLAQGGTEAFF
.	TRBJ1-2	few	TRBV19	TGTGCCAGTTCTCGGGAGGGCTATGGCTACACCTTC	CASSREGYGYTF
TRBD2	TRBJ2-5	.	TRBV7-2	TGTGCCAGCAGCTTAGCTAGCGGGAGTCTAGAGACCCAGTACTTC	CASSLASGSLETQYF
.	TRBJ1-1	.	TRBV4-3	TGCGCCAGCAGCCTTCATCGGGATTCTGAAGCTTTCTTT	CASSLHRDSEAFF
TRBD2	TRBJ2-1	.	TRBV7-8	TGTGCCAGCAGCTTAGATCCGGCTAGCGGGGGGGGTTACAATGAGCAGTTCTTC	CASSLDPASGGGYNEQFF
TRBD1	TRBJ1-5	.	TRBV7-9	TGTGCCAGCAGCTCGGACAGGGGGCCTAAGCCCCAGCATTTT	CASSSDRGPKPQHF
.	TRBJ1-1	.	TRBV2	TGTGCCAGCAGTTTCCAGGGTTCTTGGGCTGAAGCTTTCTTT	CASSFQGSWAEAFF
TRBD1	TRBJ2-7	.	TRBV5-4	TGTGCCAGCAGCTTGGACCAGGGGGCCCGTGAGCAGTACTTC	CASSLDQGAREQYF
.	TRBJ2-1	few	TRBV7-2	TGTGCCACAGCACCGTTTATCCGGGACACCTCCTACAATGAGCAGTTCTTC	CATAPFIRDTSYNEQFF
.	TRBJ1-3	.	TRBV6-1	TGTGCCAGCAGTGAGGGAGATGGAAACACCATATATTTT	CASSEGDGNTIYF
.	TRBJ1-3	once	TRBV30	TGTGCCTGGAGTTCGACATCTGGAAACACCATATATTTT	CAWSSTSGNTIYF
TRBD1	TRBJ1-3	.	TRBV11-2	TGTGCCAGCAGCTTAACCACAGGGGGCTCTGGAAACACCATATATTTT	CASSLTTGGSGNTIYF
.	TRBJ1-2	.	TRBV20-1	TGCAGTCCATCAGGGTTGGGCTACACCTTC	CSPSGLGYTF
.	TRBJ1-2	.	TRBV7-9	TGTGCCAGCAGCGGTGGTGCCAGGACAGACAGGGGCTACACCTTC	CASSGGARTDRGYTF
TRBD1	TRBJ1-1	once	TRBV4-1	TGCGCCAGCAGCCAAGTGCAACAGGGGGTTACTCCGATTACTGAAGCTTTCTTT	CASSQVQQGVTPITEAFF
TRBD1	TRBJ1-2	.	TRBV19	TGTGCCACCATCAGGACAGGGTTTGATAATGGCTACACCTTC	CATIRTGFDNGYTF
.	TRBJ2-5	.	TRBV9	TGTGCCAGCAGCGTAGGTGTGGGCCCAGAGACCCAGTACTTC	CASSVGVGPETQYF
TRBD2	TRBJ2-1	.	TRBV5-4	TGTGCCAGCAGCTTTGCGGGGGGTATCAATGAGCAGTTCTTC	CASSFAGGINEQFF
TRBD1	TRBJ1-1	.	TRBV9	TGTGCCAGCAGCGTAGTAGGACAGGCGTCCGAAGCTTTCTTT	CASSVVGQASEAFF
TRBD1	TRBJ1-2	.	TRBV25-1	TGTGCCAGCAGTGACTCCGGGACAGATTATGGCTACACCTTC	CASSDSGTDYGYTF
.	TRBJ2-2	.	TRBV25-1	TGTGCCAGCAGTGACACACTAAACACCGGGGAGCTGTTTTTT	CASSDTLNTGELFF
.	TRBJ1-2	.	TRBV6-5	TGTGCCAGCAGTTACTCGGTCCCGGACGGGGGTTCCGGCTACACCTTC	CASSYSVPDGGSGYTF
TRBD2	TRBJ2-2	.	TRBV13	TGTGCCAGCAGCCCCAACTACGGGGGACTAGCGGGAGTTCACGGGGAGCTGTTTTTT	CASSPNYGGLAGVHGELFF
.	TRBJ1-1	.	TRBV11-2	TGTGCCAGCAGCTCTTCGACAGGAACGAACACTGAAGCTTTCTTT	CASSSSTGTNTEAFF
.	TRBJ1-3	.	TRBV30	TGTGCCTGGACCGTCGGAGCCTCTGGAAACACCATATATTTT	CAWTVGASGNTIYF